The text below deals with one T cell receptor beta chain. The CDR3 has 16 amino acids. The assay was immunoSEQ multiplex PCR, and TCRdb's table has in-frame clones only and misses some. The sample includes 200,000 or so clones, 91% seen only once; the top ten take roughly 1.9%. This sample was taken from a study of control samples from healthy donors and cancer patients. This clonotype was obtained from a man aged 25 to 45 in good health. V is TRBV21-1 and J is TRBJ2-3; the table's TRBD2 call for D was not verified on the DNA. TRBV21-1 counts as a pseudogene. Sequencing was done on a sample of blood. In DNA form, the CDR3 reads TGTGCCAGCAGCAAAACTAGCGGGCTATCCGCAGATACGCAGTATTTT. This encodes CASSKTSGLSADTQYF.